The rows below give T cell receptor beta chains drawn from one sample of a study of blood T cell repertoires in COVID-19. Clones were sequenced by immunoSEQ multiplex PCR, and TCRdb holds only the in-frame ones, with some missing. In the table there are about 50,000 clones, roughly 91% of which are singletons. Sequenced input: peripheral blood. The receptors derive from an elderly man with active or convalescent COVID-19. Each CDR3 is given with its conserved first and last residue. The order of the fields is J gene, clone size, V gene, D gene, CDR3 protein, CDR3 DNA. The D gene is left open where the match is weak. Only part of the rows carry a size: once, few, many, or a class if the clone is expanded.

TRBJ1-2 NA TRBV27 NA CASSLQGSFYGYTF TGTGCCAGCAGTTTACAGGGGAGTTTCTATGGCTACACCTTC
TRBJ2-3 once TRBV20-1 TRBD2 CSASPTSGFTDTQYF TGCAGTGCTAGTCCGACTAGCGGGTTTACAGATACGCAGTATTTT
TRBJ1-5 once TRBV6-5 TRBD1 CASSARQGPYQPQHF TGTGCCAGCAGCGCCCGACAGGGGCCCTATCAGCCCCAGCATTTT
TRBJ2-7 few TRBV11-2 TRBD2 CASSPGWVAGGNWGEQYF TGTGCCAGCAGCCCCGGGTGGGTAGCGGGAGGAAATTGGGGCGAGCAGTACTTC
TRBJ2-7 NA TRBV3-1/TRBV3-2 TRBD2 CASSQAGLAGGLNYEQYF TGTGCCAGCAGCCAAGCGGGACTAGCGGGGGGCCTAAACTACGAGCAGTACTTC
TRBJ2-5 once TRBV12-3/TRBV12-4 NA CASSIEETQYF TGTGCCAGCAGTATCGAAGAGACCCAGTACTTC
TRBJ1-2 once TRBV9 TRBD1 CASSADRSYGYTF TGTGCCAGCAGTGCGGACAGGAGTTATGGCTACACCTTC
TRBJ2-3 NA TRBV6-5 NA CASSYSGRGTDTQYF TGTGCCAGCAGTTACTCGGGCAGGGGCACAGATACGCAGTATTTT
TRBJ2-7 NA TRBV28 TRBD1 CASSFRYRGPSYEQYF TGTGCCAGCAGTTTTAGGTACAGGGGGCCCTCCTACGAGCAGTACTTC
TRBJ2-7 NA TRBV6-2/TRBV6-3 TRBD2 CASSYGDSGIGEQYF TGTGCCAGCAGTTACGGGGATAGCGGGATCGGCGAGCAGTACTTC
TRBJ1-2 NA TRBV5-5 NA CASSPEWGRSNYGYTF TGTGCCAGCAGCCCTGAGTGGGGCAGATCCAACTATGGCTACACCTTC
TRBJ1-6 NA TRBV7-2 NA CASSLNWGRLGSPLHF TGTGCCAGCAGTCTTAATTGGGGCCGGTTGGGTTCACCCCTCCACTTT
TRBJ1-1 NA TRBV28 NA CASSVGGVRTEAFF TGTGCCAGCAGCGTTGGGGGCGTAAGGACTGAAGCTTTCTTT
TRBJ2-3 NA TRBV9 NA CASSPRQGSDTQYF TGTGCCAGCAGCCCTAGGCAGGGGTCAGATACGCAGTATTTT
TRBJ2-3 NA TRBV28 NA CASTSPGPRDLRLTDTQYF TGTGCCAGCACCTCACCGGGTCCCAGGGACTTAAGACTAACAGATACGCAGTATTTT
TRBJ2-1 NA TRBV6-5 TRBD1 CASSEGQGANNEQFF TGTGCCAGCAGCGAGGGACAGGGGGCCAACAATGAGCAGTTCTTC
TRBJ2-3 NA TRBV29-1 NA CSVPDTPPRADTQYF TGCAGCGTGCCCGATACACCTCCCAGGGCAGATACGCAGTATTTT
TRBJ1-1 NA TRBV29-1 TRBD1 CSARDRDDGAFF TGCAGCGCCAGGGACAGGGACGACGGAGCTTTCTTT
TRBJ2-1 NA TRBV5-1 TRBD2 CASSSNPLAGASYNEQFF TGCGCCAGCAGCTCGAACCCTTTAGCGGGAGCAAGCTACAATGAGCAGTTCTTC
TRBJ1-5 once TRBV19 TRBD1 CASSIGQGAPQPQHF TGTGCCAGTAGTATCGGGCAGGGGGCTCCTCAGCCCCAGCATTTT
TRBJ2-3 NA TRBV19 NA CASSITGLTDTQYF TGTGCCAGTAGTATTACCGGTCTCACAGATACGCAGTATTTT
TRBJ2-4 NA TRBV7-2 NA CASSLARGSGNIQYF TGTGCCAGCAGCTTAGCTAGGGGGTCGGGAAACATTCAGTACTTC
TRBJ1-1 NA TRBV7-2 NA CASSPTGGTEAFF TGTGCCAGCAGCCCGACCGGGGGCACTGAAGCTTTCTTT
TRBJ2-7 NA TRBV3-1/TRBV3-2 NA CASSRDEQYF TGTGCCAGCAGTAGAGACGAGCAGTACTTC